Sequencing of this TCR beta chain was carried out in a study of cytomegalovirus exposure and HLA in healthy donors. About the study: Among the roughly 400 genotyped donors, just over 80% were placed in the Caucasian-associated ancestry cluster.

Findings of the study overall: Earlier analysis looked at TCR beta V segments, and most were productive about 87% or about 30% of the time. Diagnosis of cytomegalovirus status made by the classifier reportedly showed high specificity and sensitivity. The analysis excluded some indistinguishable V segments, including TRBV6-2 and TRBV6-3.

V shed 2 bases and J shed 0 bases, with 5 bases lying between them. Germline lookup yields CDR1 SGHRS and CDR2 YFSETQ. The CDR3 is 13 residues long. Notes on this clone: Its antigen remains unknown.

PCR was performed using 60 Vbeta and 13 Jbeta primers. Here immunoSEQ multiplex PCR was the method, and the copy in TCRdb shows in-frame clones only, minus some. Here the sample spans roughly 56,000 clones, about 81% being singletons. Sequenced: PBMCs. The rearrangement uses TRBV5-1 and TRBJ1-1; D not resolved. This TCR derives from a boy younger than 18 in good health and CMV-seropositive. The DNA for the CDR3 is TGCGCCAGCAGCTTAACAGTGAACACTGAAGCTTTCTTT. Translation gives CASSLTVNTEAFF.